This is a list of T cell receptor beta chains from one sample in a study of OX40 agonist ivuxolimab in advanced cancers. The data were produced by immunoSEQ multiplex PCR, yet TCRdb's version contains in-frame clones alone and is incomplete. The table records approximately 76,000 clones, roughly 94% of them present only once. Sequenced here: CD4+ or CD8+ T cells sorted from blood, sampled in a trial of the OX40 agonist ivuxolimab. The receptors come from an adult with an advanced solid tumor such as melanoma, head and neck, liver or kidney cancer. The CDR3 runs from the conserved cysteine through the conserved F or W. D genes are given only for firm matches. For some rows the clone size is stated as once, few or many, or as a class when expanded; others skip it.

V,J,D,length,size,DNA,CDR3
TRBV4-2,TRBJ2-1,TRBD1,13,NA,TGTGCCAGCAGCCTTATAACAGGGGATGAGCAGTTCTTC,CASSLITGDEQFF
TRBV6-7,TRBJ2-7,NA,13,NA,TGTGCCAGCAGTTACTCGACAGGATACGAGCAGTACTTC,CASSYSTGYEQYF
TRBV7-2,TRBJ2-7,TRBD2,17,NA,TGTGCCAGCAGCTTTGAGGGACTAGCGGGGTACCCCTACGAGCAGTACTTC,CASSFEGLAGYPYEQYF
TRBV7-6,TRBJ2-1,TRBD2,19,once,TGTGCCAGCAGCCGGACCGGGACTAGCGGGTCGAGCTCCTACAATGAGCAGTTCTTC,CASSRTGTSGSSSYNEQFF
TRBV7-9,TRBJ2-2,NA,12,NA,TGTGCCAGCAGCCAGGGGACCGGGGAGCTGTTTTTT,CASSQGTGELFF
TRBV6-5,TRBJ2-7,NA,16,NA,TGTGCCAGCAGTTACTCGGGAACGGACGATTCCTACGAGCAGTACTTC,CASSYSGTDDSYEQYF
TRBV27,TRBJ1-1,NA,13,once,TGTGCCACCAAGCCGGGGGCGAACACTGAAGCTTTCTTT,CATKPGANTEAFF
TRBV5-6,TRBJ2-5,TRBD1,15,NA,TGTGCCAGCAGCTTGGAGGGACAGGGTGGGGAGACCCAGTACTTC,CASSLEGQGGETQYF
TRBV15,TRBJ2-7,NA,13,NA,TGTGCCACCGGCCACAGGAGCTCCTACGAGCAGTACTTC,CATGHRSSYEQYF
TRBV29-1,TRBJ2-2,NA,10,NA,TGCAGCGTTGCGGCCGGGGAGCTGTTTTTT,CSVAAGELFF
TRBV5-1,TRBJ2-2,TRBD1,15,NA,TGCGCCAGCAGCTTGGGACAGGGTAGGAGCGGGGAGCTGTTTTTT,CASSLGQGRSGELFF
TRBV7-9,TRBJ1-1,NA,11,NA,TGTGCCAGCAGCCAACCTCTGGTAGCTTTCTTT,CASSQPLVAFF
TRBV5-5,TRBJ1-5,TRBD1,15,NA,TGTGCCAGCAGCTTGGGGACAGGGGGCGGACAGCCCCAGCATTTT,CASSLGTGGGQPQHF
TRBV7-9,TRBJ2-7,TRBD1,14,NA,TGTGCCAGCAGCTCCATAGACAGGGTTTACGAGCAGTACTTC,CASSSIDRVYEQYF
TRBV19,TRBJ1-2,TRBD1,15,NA,TGTGCCAGCCAGCCCGGACAGGGAGGGGACTATGGCTACACCTTC,CASQPGQGGDYGYTF
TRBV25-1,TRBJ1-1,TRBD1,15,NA,TGTGCCAGCAGTGAATTAGGGCAGGGGGACACTGAAGCTTTCTTT,CASSELGQGDTEAFF
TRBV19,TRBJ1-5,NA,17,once,TGTGCCAGTAGTATAGACCCCCAGCGGCACACCAATCAGCCCCAGCATTTT,CASSIDPQRHTNQPQHF
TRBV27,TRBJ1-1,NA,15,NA,TGTGCCAGCAGTCCCTATCGGGGGCTAAACACTGAAGCTTTCTTT,CASSPYRGLNTEAFF
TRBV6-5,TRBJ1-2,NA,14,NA,TGTGCCAGCAGTTACTCGGTGAAAGGAGATGGCTACACCTTC,CASSYSVKGDGYTF
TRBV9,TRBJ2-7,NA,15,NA,TGTGCCAGCAGCCCGGTAGGGGATCATGCCTACGAGCAGTACTTC,CASSPVGDHAYEQYF
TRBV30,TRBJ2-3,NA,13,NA,TGTGCCTGGAGCGAGGACGGTTGGGATACGCAGTATTTT,CAWSEDGWDTQYF
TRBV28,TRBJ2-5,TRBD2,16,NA,TGTGCCAGCAGTTTAGTAGGAGCGGGAGGACGCGAGACCCAGTACTTC,CASSLVGAGGRETQYF
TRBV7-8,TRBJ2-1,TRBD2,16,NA,TGTGCCAGCAGGGGACTAGCGGGTGGCCGAGGCAATGAGCAGTTCTTC,CASRGLAGGRGNEQFF
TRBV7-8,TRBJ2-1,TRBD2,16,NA,TGTGCCAGCAGCACCTCTAGCGGGAGCTCCTACAATGAGCAGTTCTTC,CASSTSSGSSYNEQFF
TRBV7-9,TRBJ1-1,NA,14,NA,TGTGCCAGCAGCTCCCACATGGGTTGGACTGAAGCTTTCTTT,CASSSHMGWTEAFF
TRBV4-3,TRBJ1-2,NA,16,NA,TGCGCCAGCAGCCAAGATAGGGTGGTGGACCTCTATGGCTACACCTTC,CASSQDRVVDLYGYTF
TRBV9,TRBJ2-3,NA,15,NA,TGTGCCAGCAGCGTAGTAGGCAGCCGCACAGATACGCAGTATTTT,CASSVVGSRTDTQYF
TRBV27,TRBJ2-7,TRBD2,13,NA,TGTGCCAGCAAACTAGCGGGGTCCTACGAGCAGTACTTC,CASKLAGSYEQYF
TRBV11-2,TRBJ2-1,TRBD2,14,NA,TGTGCCAGCTGGGGACTAGCGGGAGAACGTGAGCAGTTCTTC,CASWGLAGEREQFF
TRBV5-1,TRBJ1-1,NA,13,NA,TGCGCCAGCAGCGTGGGGCTTAACACTGAAGCTTTCTTT,CASSVGLNTEAFF
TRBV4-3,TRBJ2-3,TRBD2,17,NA,TGCGCCAGCAGCCAAGAGACCGGGACTAGCGGCACAGATACGCAGTATTTT,CASSQETGTSGTDTQYF
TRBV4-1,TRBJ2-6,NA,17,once,TGCGCCAGCAGCCAAGCCTCACAGGGATCTGGGGCCAACGTCCTGACTTTC,CASSQASQGSGANVLTF
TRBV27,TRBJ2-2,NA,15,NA,TGTGCCAGCGCCCCCAGCAGGGGAAACACCGGGGAGCTGTTTTTT,CASAPSRGNTGELFF
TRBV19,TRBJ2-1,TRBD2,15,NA,TGTGCCAGTAGTATAATGCTAGCGGGAGGTACTGAGCAGTTCTTC,CASSIMLAGGTEQFF
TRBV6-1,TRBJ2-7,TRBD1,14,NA,TGTGCCAGCAGTGAAGGGGTAGGGGGCCGAGAGCAGTACTTC,CASSEGVGGREQYF
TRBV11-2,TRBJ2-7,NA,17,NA,TGTGCCAGCAGCCCGACCTTGACGGGAACGGGAACCTACGAGCAGTACTTC,CASSPTLTGTGTYEQYF
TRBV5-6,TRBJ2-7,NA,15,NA,TGTGCCAGCAGTTCTTACCCCGGGACACACTGCGAGCAGTACTTC,CASSSYPGTHCEQYF
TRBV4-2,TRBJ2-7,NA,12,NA,TGTGCCAGCAGCCAAGATGCGAAGGAGCAGTACTTC,CASSQDAKEQYF
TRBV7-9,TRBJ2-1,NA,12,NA,TGTGCCAGCAGCCCCGGGGGTGATGAGCAGTTCTTC,CASSPGGDEQFF
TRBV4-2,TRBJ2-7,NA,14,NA,TGTGCCAGCAGCCAAACTCGGGACTCCTACGAGCAGTACTTC,CASSQTRDSYEQYF
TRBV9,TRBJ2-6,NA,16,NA,TGTGCCAGCAGCGTAAGCAGAACTGCTGGGGCCAACGTCCTGACTTTC,CASSVSRTAGANVLTF
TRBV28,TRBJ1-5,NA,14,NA,TGTGCCAGCAGTTTATGGCAGGGAAATCAGCCCCAGCATTTT,CASSLWQGNQPQHF
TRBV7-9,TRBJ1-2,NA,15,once,TGTGCCAGCAGCCCCGGGACGGCCTGGAACTATGGCTACACCTTC,CASSPGTAWNYGYTF
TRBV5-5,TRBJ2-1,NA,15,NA,TGTGCCAGCAGCTCCGACAGAGCCAACTACAATGAGCAGTTCTTC,CASSSDRANYNEQFF
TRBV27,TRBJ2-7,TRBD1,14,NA,TGTGCCAGCAGTCCCCGGGACAGACTCTACGAGCAGTACTTC,CASSPRDRLYEQYF
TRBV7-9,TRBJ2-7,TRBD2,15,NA,TGTGCCAGCAGCGCCGGGACTAGCGGGAGTTGGTTGCAGTACTTC,CASSAGTSGSWLQYF
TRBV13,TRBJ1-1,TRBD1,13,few,TGTGCCAGCAGCCTCCACAGGGGAGCTGAAGCTTTCTTT,CASSLHRGAEAFF
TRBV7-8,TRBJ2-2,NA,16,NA,TGTGCCAGCAGCTTATCTCCCCAGGGGCTTAAAGGGGAGCTGTTTTTT,CASSLSPQGLKGELFF
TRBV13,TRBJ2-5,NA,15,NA,TGTGCCAGCAGCTTCGGACAGATGAATAGAGAGACCCAGTACTTC,CASSFGQMNRETQYF
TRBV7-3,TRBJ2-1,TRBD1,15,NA,TGTGCCAGCAGCGCGCCGGGACAGGGGCTCAATGAGCAGTTCTTC,CASSAPGQGLNEQFF
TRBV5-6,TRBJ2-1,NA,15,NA,TGTGCCAGCAGCGGAAACAGGGACTCCTACAATGAGCAGTTCTTC,CASSGNRDSYNEQFF
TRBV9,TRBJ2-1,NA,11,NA,TGTGCCAGCAGCGGGTCTCGTGAGCAGTTCTTC,CASSGSREQFF